Each of the 27 T cell receptor beta chains below was sequenced from the same sample in a study of blood T cell repertoires in COVID-19. Measured with immunoSEQ multiplex PCR; TCRdb has only the in-frame clones, and not every one. The data hold approximately 46,000 clones, with approximately 90% observed a single time. Sequenced input: peripheral blood. These receptors were taken from a human donor in a cohort sampled during active COVID-19.

The chain is built from TRBV5-1 and TRBJ2-1; TRBD2 is a possible D gene (6 bases). V shed 4 bases and J shed 8 bases, with 34 bases lying between them. This CDR3 is built from 20 residues. The germline V gene has CDR1 SGHRS and CDR2 YFSETQ. CDR3 amino acids: CASSVRSATSNQMRYYEQFF. The CDR3, as DNA: TGCGCCAGCAGCGTACGTAGCGCGACTAGTAATCAAATGCGGTACTATGAGCAGTTCTTC.

This chain connects TRBV5-6 to TRBJ1-5, with 12 bases fitting TRBD1. J gave up 8 bases and V 4 bases, and 7 bases lay outside the gene matches. The CDR3 has 15 residues. Germline CDR1 SGHDT, CDR2 YYEEEE. CDR3 DNA sequence: TGTGCCAGCAGCGGGGACAGGGGGCGGGATAAGCCCCAGCATTTT. Its translation is CASSGDRGRDKPQHF.

The CDR3 protein is CASSRDRVLSSGANVLTF. In nucleotides, the CDR3 is TGTGCCAGCAGCAGGGACAGGGTCCTGAGCTCTGGGGCCAACGTCCTGACTTTC. This chain connects TRBV11-2 to TRBJ2-6; 9 bases are a match to TRBD1. There are 18 residues in the CDR3. Trimming removed 5 bases from V and 0 bases from J; junction bases left unmatched: 8. The germline V gene encodes CDR1 SGHAT and CDR2 FQNNGV. Combining the CDR3 with reference TRBV11-2 and TRBJ2-6 gives the whole variable domain EAGVAQSPRYKIIEKRQSVAFWCNPISGHATLYWYQQILGQGPKLLIQFQNNGVVDDSQLPKDRFSAERLKGVDSTLKIQPAKLEDSAVYLCASSRDRVLSSGANVLTFGAGSRLTVL.

J is TRBJ1-2 and V is TRBV5-1; 7 bases agree with TRBD1. This CDR3 is 13 amino acids long. CDR1 and CDR2 from the germline V gene are SGHRS and YFSETQ. V lost 3 bases to trimming and J lost 7 bases; unmatched junction nucleotides: 6. CDR3 DNA: TGCGCCAGCAGCTCGACAGGGCTTGCTGGCTACACCTTC. Its translation: CASSSTGLAGYTF.

The chain has TRBV7-9 and TRBJ1-1; TRBD1 aligns across 8 bases. CDR1 and CDR2 from the germline V gene are SEHNR and FQNEAQ (reference sequence). CDR3 length: 14 amino acids. V dropped 5 bases and J dropped 4; count of bases not matched to a gene: 6. CDR3 coding DNA: TGTGCCAGCAGCCCCAGGGGGCAGAGCACTGAAGCTTTCTTT. It is translated as CASSPRGQSTEAFF.

The chain employs TRBV4-1 and TRBJ1-4; 8 bases fit TRBD1. V lost 4 bases, J lost 3 bases, and 4 bases stayed unmatched. The CDR3 is 15 residues long. CDR1 is MGHRA and CDR2 is YSYEKL in the germline V gene. The CDR3 nucleotides are TGCGCCAGCAGCCTACAGGGGGTAGCTAATGAAAAACTGTTTTTT. It encodes CASSLQGVANEKLFF.

The table lists this clone with a count of one. The CDR3 region is CASSRGKSERDEQFF. For the CDR3, the DNA is TGTGCCAGCTCACGGGGAAAATCAGAGAGGGATGAGCAGTTCTTC. V and J are TRBV18 and TRBJ2-1; D possibly corresponds to TRBD2 (5 bases). Trimming stripped 4 bases from V and 8 bases from J, with 18 bases between. This CDR3 region has 15 residues. Germline-derived CDR1 and CDR2 are KGHSH and LQKENI.

This chain links TRBV5-1 with TRBJ2-1, with unresolved D. Germline CDR1 and CDR2: SGHRS and YFSETQ. The length of the CDR3 is 15 residues. V was pared by 4 bases and J by 1 base, with 12 bases between. The CDR3 coding sequence is TGCGCCAGCAGCCCGGAGCCTGGGTCCTACAATGAGCAGTTCTTC. Protein product: CASSPEPGSYNEQFF.

This rearrangement joins TRBV30 to TRBJ1-6, with no clear D. Deletions cut 0 bases from V and 9 bases from J, with 12 bases between. The CDR3 runs to 14 residues. The germline gives CDR1 GTSNPN, CDR2 SVGIG (reference sequence). In nucleotides, the CDR3 is TGTGCCTGGAGTGTAGGCGGAGCCGGTTCACCCCTCCACTTT. Translation: CAWSVGGAGSPLHF.

The chain employs TRBV6-6 and TRBJ1-4; 10 bases align to TRBD1. The CDR3 is 19 amino acids. Trimming removed 5 bases from V and 0 bases from J; junction bases left unmatched: 12. The germline gives CDR1 MNHNY, CDR2 SVGAGI (reference sequence). The DNA for the CDR3 is TGTGCCAGCAGTCTAAAGGGCGGGACAGGGGCAGCAACTAATGAAAAACTGTTTTTT. It specifies CASSLKGGTGAATNEKLFF.

V gene TRBV11-2 combines with J gene TRBJ1-2; TRBD1 matches 9 bases. The CDR3 runs to 13 residues. The V gene's germline CDR1 is SGHAT and CDR2 FQNNGV. After removal of 4 bases from V and 13 bases from J, the junction contained 10 bases not matched to a gene. CDR3 region: CASSSPGTGSLTF. Here the CDR3 DNA reads TGTGCCAGCAGCTCCCCGGGGACAGGGTCCCTCACCTTC.

This chain links TRBV5-1 with TRBJ1-4; weak D call: TRBD1 (5 bases). Looked up from germline, CDR1 is SGHRS and CDR2 is YFSETQ. The CDR3 runs to 15 residues. V lost 1 base and J lost 4, with 11 bases in between. The CDR3 nucleotides are TGCGCCAGCAGCTTGTGGTCGACAGATAATGAAAAACTGTTTTTT. Its translation: CASSLWSTDNEKLFF.

This clone has only a few counts. The chain employs TRBV7-2 and TRBJ1-2, with 8 bases fitting TRBD1. V dropped 5 bases and J dropped 4; count of bases not matched to a gene: 12. Germline V gene lookup returns CDR1 SGHTA and CDR2 FQGNSA. CDR3 length equals 16 residues. As DNA, the CDR3 is TGTGCCAGCAGCACCGTGACAGGGGCGTTCCTCTATGGCTACACCTTC. Its protein product is CASSTVTGAFLYGYTF. Complete variable domain (other parts from reference TRBV7-2 and TRBJ1-2): GAGVSQSPSNKVTEKGKDVELRCDPISGHTALYWYRQSLGQGLEFLIYFQGNSAPDKSGLPSDRFSAERTGGSVSTLTIQRTQQEDSAVYLCASSTVTGAFLYGYTFGSGTRLTVV.

The chain has TRBV2 and TRBJ1-1; D possibly corresponds to TRBD1 (5 bases). Germline CDR1 SNHLY, CDR2 FYNNEI. The V gene lost 11 bases and the J gene lost 1 base, with 14 bases spanning the gap. This CDR3 spans 13 amino acids. The CDR3 here is CAGQIDRNTEAFF. CDR3 coding DNA: TGTGCCGGCCAAATTGACAGGAACACTGAAGCTTTCTTT.

The V and J genes are TRBV5-1 and TRBJ1-4; possible D gene TRBD1, 5 bases. The CDR3 totals 16 residues. The V gene's germline CDR1 is SGHRS and CDR2 YFSETQ. With 3 bases removed from V and 0 bases from J, the gap between germline ends came to 12 bases. The CDR3 is CASSSQGATTNEKLFF. The CDR3 nucleotides read TGCGCCAGCAGCTCCCAGGGTGCTACAACTAATGAAAAACTGTTTTTT.

This clone appeared a single time. Germline is not matched at one junction end, which may reflect a read error. The chain carries TRBV18 and TRBJ2-1, with D tentatively TRBD2 (5 bases). CDR3 length: 14 amino acids. CDR1 is KGHSH and CDR2 is LQKENI in the germline V gene. The CDR3 loop is CASSPLASFNEQFF. As DNA, the CDR3 is TGTGCCAGCTCACCGCTAGCTTCCTTCAATGAGCAGTTCTTC.

V usage is TRBV5-1 and J usage is TRBJ2-3, with TRBD1 as a possible D gene (6 bases). Trimming removed 3 bases at V and 0 bases at J, with 11 bases between. CDR1 is SGHRS and CDR2 is YFSETQ in the germline V gene. This CDR3 region has 15 residues. This CDR3 reads CASSSQGPSTDTQYF. The CDR3 DNA follows: TGCGCCAGCAGCTCTCAGGGGCCCAGCACAGATACGCAGTATTTT.

This chain connects TRBV9 to TRBJ1-3; 7 nucleotides agree with TRBD1. The J segment lost 2 bases and the V segment lost 4 bases, leaving 6 bases of the junction unmatched. This CDR3 is 15 amino acids long. Germline V gene data show CDR1 as SGDLS and CDR2 as YYNGEE. Written as DNA, the CDR3 is TGTGCCAGCAGCCCACAGGGGCAACCTGGAAACACCATATATTTT. It encodes CASSPQGQPGNTIYF.

V is TRBV15 and J is TRBJ1-1, with D possibly TRBD1 on 6 matching bases. Germline V gene lookup returns CDR1 LNHNV and CDR2 YYDKDF (reference sequence). This CDR3 has 16 residues. With 1 base removed from V and 1 base from J, the gap between germline ends came to 13 bases. The CDR3: CATSRGLWTENTEAFF. CDR3 sequence (DNA): TGTGCCACCAGCAGAGGACTGTGGACAGAGAACACTGAAGCTTTCTTT.

The chain combines TRBV7-9 with TRBJ2-7; weak D call: TRBD1 (6 bases). Trimming removed 1 base at V and 3 bases at J, with 10 bases between. Germline V CDR1 and CDR2: SEHNR, FQNEAQ (reference sequence). This CDR3 has 14 amino acids. The CDR3 here is CASSLGQGNYEQYF. In DNA, the CDR3 is TGTGCCAGCAGCTTAGGTCAGGGGAACTACGAGCAGTACTTC.

The chain combines TRBV5-8 with TRBJ1-1, with a possible D match to TRBD1 (6 bases). Looked up from germline, CDR1 is SGHTS and CDR2 is YDEGEE. The germline V and J ends were trimmed by 1 base and 0 bases, with 19 bases remaining between them. The CDR3 consists of 18 residues. In DNA form, the CDR3 reads TGTGCCAGCAGCTTGTCACAGGGAATCCCCCTAATGAACACTGAAGCTTTCTTT. Translating it yields CASSLSQGIPLMNTEAFF.

V usage is TRBV6-6 and J usage is TRBJ2-3; TRBD2 agrees at 8 bases. Losses at the gene ends were 2 bases for V and 5 bases for J; bases not matched to a gene: 6. The CDR3 length is 15 residues. Germline V CDR1 and CDR2: MNHNY, SVGAGI (reference sequence). CDR3 protein: CASSYVREGKDTQYF. CDR3 nucleotides: TGTGCCAGCAGTTACGTCCGGGAGGGCAAAGATACGCAGTATTTT.

The CDR3 DNA sequence: TGTGCCAGCAGCCCTACCAGGGGTGGGACTGAAGCTTTCTTT. As protein: CASSPTRGGTEAFF. The rearrangement uses TRBV6-2 or TRBV6-3 and TRBJ1-1; D possibly corresponds to TRBD1 (6 bases). The CDR3 spans 14 residues. Germline V gives CDR1 MNHEY, CDR2 SVGEGT. V lost 6 bases and J lost 5, with 16 bases in between.

The V gene is TRBV5-3, the J gene TRBJ1-1; TRBD1 agrees at 8 bases. TRBV5-3 is given ORF status, its function remaining uncertain. This CDR3 contains 18 residues. Trimming cost V 4 bases and J 5 bases; bases outside gene matches: 19. CDR3 DNA sequence: TGTGCCAGAAGCCCGATCCCCCTACTGGACAGGGCGGTAACTGAAGCTTTCTTT. Residues: CARSPIPLLDRAVTEAFF.

The CDR3 coding sequence is TGTGCTAGTGCCTCCACAGGGCTCGTGAGCTCCTACAATGAGCAGTTCTTC. It encodes CASASTGLVSSYNEQFF. J is TRBJ2-1 and V is TRBV12-5; a possible D gene is TRBD1 (6 bases). Germline V gene sequence: CDR1 LGHNT, CDR2 FRNRAP. This CDR3 comprises 17 residues. V shed 7 bases and J shed 0 bases, with 19 bases lying between them. Looking up the rest from reference TRBV12-5 and TRBJ2-1 gives the full variable domain: DARVTQTPRHKVTEMGQEVTMRCQPILGHNTVFWYRQTMMQGLELLAYFRNRAPLDDSGMPKDRFSAEMPDATLATLKIQPSEPRDSAVYFCASASTGLVSSYNEQFFGPGTRLTVL.

V usage is TRBV6-2 or TRBV6-3 and J usage is TRBJ1-1, with D maybe TRBD1 (5 bases). The germline V and J ends were trimmed by 5 bases and 7 bases, with 8 bases remaining between them. The CDR3 totals 11 residues. The V gene's germline CDR1 is MNHEY and CDR2 SVGEGT. Here the CDR3 reads CASSPGLEAFF. CDR3 DNA sequence: TGTGCCAGCAGTCCGGGACTTGAAGCTTTCTTT.

J is TRBJ2-7 and V is TRBV9, with a tentative D call TRBD2 (6 bases). Deletions cut 1 base from V and 4 bases from J, with 12 bases between. CDR1 SGDLS and CDR2 YYNGEE come from the germline V gene. This CDR3 contains 14 residues. The CDR3 region has the DNA TGTGCCAGCAGCGTACGGCCAGGACTATACGAGCAGTACTTC. Translating it yields CASSVRPGLYEQYF.